The 25 T cell receptor beta chains below all came from one sample that was sequenced in a study of memory CD4+ T cells and cytomegalovirus serostatus. TCRdb keeps only in-frame clones here, not all; method: immunoSEQ multiplex PCR. The sample has some 40,000 clones; roughly 78% are singletons. The sort gate was single viable CD3+CD4+CD8-CD45RO+ cells for memory CD4+ T cells. Sequencing was performed on memory CD4+ T cells from blood. These receptors originate from an adult in good health and CMV-seropositive.

V usage is TRBV19 and J usage is TRBJ1-6; 9 bases map to TRBD1. Germline CDR1 reads LNHDA; CDR2 reads SQIVND (reference sequence). The CDR3 contains 15 residues. J lost 2 bases, V lost 7 bases, and 3 bases had no gene match. CDR3: CASKTGGAYNSPLHF. DNA for the CDR3: TGTGCCAGTAAAACAGGGGGCGCCTATAATTCACCCCTCCACTTT.

The V gene is TRBV9, the J gene TRBJ2-5, with D maybe TRBD2 (5 bases). The V end was cut by 7 bases, the J end by 2 bases, with 15 bases between. The CDR3 totals 14 residues. CDR1 and CDR2 from the germline V gene are SGDLS and YYNGEE. CDR3 protein: CASQSGENQETQYF. The CDR3 DNA reads TGTGCCAGCCAAAGCGGAGAAAATCAAGAGACCCAGTACTTC.

The chain links TRBV14 to TRBJ2-1, with TRBD2 as a possible D gene (6 bases). Trimming left V 5 bases short and J 7 bases short, with 15 bases between. Germline V gene data show CDR1 as SGHDN and CDR2 as FVKESK. This CDR3 spans 14 amino acids. The CDR3 is CASSESRGRNEQFF. The CDR3 DNA is TGTGCCAGCAGCGAGAGTCGGGGGAGGAATGAGCAGTTCTTC.

V gene TRBV10-3 combines with J gene TRBJ2-2; 7 bases align to TRBD1. The length of the CDR3 is 14 residues. The V gene end was trimmed by 6 bases and the J gene end by 3 bases; junction bases not matched to a gene: 4. Germline CDR1 reads ENHRY; CDR2 reads SYGVKD. This chain's CDR3 is CAISGDRDTGELFF. The CDR3 nucleotides are TGTGCCATCAGCGGGGACAGAGACACCGGGGAGCTGTTTTTT.

The chain combines TRBV9 with TRBJ1-1; D may be TRBD1 (5 bases). Per the germline V gene, CDR1 is SGDLS and CDR2 is YYNGEE. CDR3 length: 13 amino acids. With 0 bases removed from V and 4 bases from J, the gap between germline ends came to 7 bases. As DNA, the CDR3 is TGTGCCAGCAGCGTAGGGGGGATCACTGAAGCTTTCTTT. Translation: CASSVGGITEAFF.

This clone has just one count. This rearrangement joins TRBV5-1 to TRBJ2-5, with TRBD2 identical over 14 bases. Per germline, CDR1 SGHRS and CDR2 YFSETQ. V lost 5 bases and J lost 1; bases outside the gene matches: 10. The CDR3 runs 18 residues. The CDR3: CASRVRTSGGPVQETQYF. For the CDR3, the DNA is TGCGCCAGCAGAGTGCGGACTAGCGGGGGGCCCGTCCAAGAGACCCAGTACTTC. Together with reference TRBV5-1 and TRBJ2-5, the CDR3 gives the full variable domain: KAGVTQTPRYLIKTRGQQVTLSCSPISGHRSVSWYQQTPGQGLQFLFEYFSETQRNKGNFPGRFSGRQFSNSRSEMNVSTLELGDSALYLCASRVRTSGGPVQETQYFGPGTRLLVL.

The chain combines TRBV5-4 with TRBJ2-1; D gene uncertain. The CDR3 extends over 15 amino acids. Germline V CDR1 and CDR2: SGHNT, YYREEE (reference sequence). The V and J ends lost 2 bases and 2 bases respectively, with 11 bases between them. CDR3: CASSFGSIPYNEQFF. The CDR3 DNA reads TGTGCCAGCAGCTTTGGTAGTATCCCCTACAATGAGCAGTTCTTC.

This clone was seen a handful of times. The chain joins TRBV4-2 to TRBJ2-5; 7 nucleotides agree with TRBD2. V lost 0 bases and J lost 4; bases outside the gene matches: 5. CDR1 and CDR2 (germline): LGHNA, YNFKEQ. CDR3 length: 15 residues. DNA of the CDR3: TGTGCCAGCAGCCAAGAGGGGAGGGGAGGAGAGACCCAGTACTTC. Its protein is CASSQEGRGGETQYF.

The genes are TRBV5-1 and TRBJ2-5; D remains unclear. CDR1 and CDR2 (germline): SGHRS, YFSETQ. The CDR3 length is 12 residues. V was pared by 4 bases and J by 2 bases, with 6 bases between. DNA for the CDR3: TGCGCCAGCAGCCACCTACAAGAGACCCAGTACTTC. Its protein product is CASSHLQETQYF.

The genes are TRBV5-8 and TRBJ2-3; D gene unclear. CDR1 is SGHTS and CDR2 is YDEGEE in the germline V gene. V was pared by 4 bases and J by 5 bases, with 5 bases between. The CDR3 totals 11 residues. The CDR3 DNA reads TGTGCCAGCAGCCGGGTAGATACGCAGTATTTT. Protein product: CASSRVDTQYF.

The V call is TRBV27, the J call TRBJ2-1; D possibly uses TRBD1 or TRBD2 (5 bases each). Trimming cost V 0 bases and J 9 bases, with 9 bases left between them. The CDR3 has 13 residues. Germline lookup yields CDR1 MNHEY and CDR2 SMNVEV (reference sequence). CDR3 amino acids: CASSLSTGTEQFF. DNA of the CDR3: TGTGCCAGCAGTTTATCAACCGGGACTGAGCAGTTCTTC.

The genes are TRBV19 and TRBJ1-5, with D possibly matching TRBD1 (6 bases). Trimming shortened V by 7 bases and J by 0 bases, and 16 bases separated the two germline ends. The CDR3 runs to 16 residues. CDR1 and CDR2 from the germline V gene are LNHDA and SQIVND (reference sequence). In DNA form, the CDR3 reads TGTGCCAGTACCCGGGGGGGGGCTTTTAGCAATCAGCCCCAGCATTTT. Translating gives CASTRGGAFSNQPQHF.

The rearrangement uses TRBV7-2 and TRBJ2-1; TRBD2 agrees at 10 bases. J gave up 3 bases and V 2 bases, and 1 base lay outside the gene matches. Germline V gene sequence: CDR1 SGHTA, CDR2 FQGNSA. The CDR3 sequence is 15 residues long. The CDR3 DNA reads as TGTGCCAGCAGCTTATTAGCGGGAGGCTACAATGAGCAGTTCTTC. It yields the protein CASSLLAGGYNEQFF.

This clone was seen a handful of times. CDR3 loop: CASSFQGSVETQYF. The DNA of the CDR3 is TGCGCCAGCAGCTTCCAGGGGAGCGTGGAGACCCAGTACTTC. The chain recombines TRBV5-1 with TRBJ2-5; TRBD1 might be the D (6 bases). CDR1 is SGHRS, CDR2 YFSETQ, per germline. Trimming cost V 2 bases and J 5 bases, with 13 bases left between them. The CDR3 runs 14 residues.

The chain couples TRBV28 to TRBJ1-2; D possibly corresponds to TRBD1 (6 bases). There are 15 residues in the CDR3. V was pared by 5 bases and J by 4 bases, with 17 bases between. The germline gives CDR1 MDHEN, CDR2 SYDVKM. CDR3 bases: TGTGCCAGCAGTCCACCGGGTCAACAGGGCTATGGCTACACCTTC. Amino acid sequence: CASSPPGQQGYGYTF.

V is TRBV5-1 and J is TRBJ2-1; unclear D gene. V lost 0 bases and J lost 11, with 9 bases in between. Germline lookup yields CDR1 SGHRS and CDR2 YFSETQ. The CDR3 contains 12 residues. CDR3 residues: CASSLAQQKQFF. CDR3 DNA: TGCGCCAGCAGCTTGGCCCAGCAAAAGCAGTTCTTC.

This chain links TRBV7-9 with TRBJ1-1, with D uncertain. The V end lost 5 bases, the J end lost 5 bases, and 12 bases lay between the germline ends. This CDR3 region has 13 residues. Germline V gene lookup returns CDR1 SEHNR and CDR2 FQNEAQ (reference sequence). The CDR3 region is CASSKGLGTEAFF. In DNA form, the CDR3 reads TGTGCCAGCAGCAAGGGCTTGGGAACTGAAGCTTTCTTT.

The chain recombines TRBV4-2 with TRBJ2-7, with 11 bases that match TRBD2. With 1 base clipped from V and 7 bases from J, the junction kept 12 bases outside the gene matches. CDR3 length: 17 residues. The germline V gene encodes CDR1 LGHNA and CDR2 YNFKEQ. The DNA for the CDR3 is TGTGCCAGCAGCCAAGTTGCGACTAGCGGGGCCCCTGGGGAGCAGTACTTC. Its protein is CASSQVATSGAPGEQYF.

J is TRBJ1-6 and V is TRBV27; D gene uncertain. This CDR3 comprises 13 residues. Trimming removed 6 bases from V and 6 bases from J, with 9 bases in between. Germline lookup yields CDR1 MNHEY and CDR2 SMNVEV (reference sequence). Here the CDR3 reads CASRGSVNSPLHF. The CDR3 region has the DNA TGTGCCAGCAGGGGGTCAGTTAATTCACCCCTCCACTTT.

The chain links TRBV4-2 to TRBJ2-7; TRBD2 matches 7 bases. The CDR3 runs 15 residues. The V and J ends lost 2 bases and 0 bases, in that order; junction bases with no gene match: 4. Germline loops: CDR1 LGHNA, CDR2 YNFKEQ. The CDR3 DNA sequence: TGTGCCAGCAGCCAACAGTCTAGCGGCTCCTACGAGCAGTACTTC. This codes for CASSQQSSGSYEQYF.

V usage is TRBV9 and J usage is TRBJ1-1; D is perhaps TRBD1 (5 bases). The ends were cut back, 0 bases at V and 1 base at J, with 10 bases in the middle. Germline CDR1 SGDLS, CDR2 YYNGEE. CDR3 length: 15 residues. CDR3 bases: TGTGCCAGCAGCGTAGACGGACAACCGAACACTGAAGCTTTCTTT. Its translation is CASSVDGQPNTEAFF.

V is TRBV7-9 and J is TRBJ1-1; D unresolved. This CDR3 has 14 amino acids. Germline-derived CDR1 and CDR2 are SEHNR and FQNEAQ (reference sequence). The V end was cut by 4 bases, the J end by 5 bases, with 14 bases between. DNA of the CDR3: TGTGCCAGCAGCTCCCTTTCGCGGCGGACTGAAGCTTTCTTT. Translated, it gives CASSSLSRRTEAFF.

This clone appeared a single time. The chain combines TRBV7-2 with TRBJ2-2, with 10 bases fitting TRBD2. Trimming cost V 3 bases and J 7 bases; bases outside gene matches: 11. The V gene's germline CDR1 is SGHTA and CDR2 FQGNSA. The CDR3 consists of 17 residues. The CDR3 DNA follows: TGTGCCAGCAGCTTCCTAGCGGGAGCGCAAGGGGGCGGGGAGCTGTTTTTT. Amino acids: CASSFLAGAQGGGELFF.

The rearrangement links TRBV19 to TRBJ1-3; D uncertain. There are 19 residues in the CDR3. Trimming removed 1 base at V and 6 bases at J, with 25 bases between. CDR1 is LNHDA, CDR2 SQIVND, per germline (reference sequence). CDR3 region: CASSIAPWADGLRTNTIYF. Written as DNA, the CDR3 is TGTGCCAGTAGTATAGCCCCTTGGGCGGACGGGCTGCGCACAAACACCATATATTTT.

The chain is built from TRBV29-1 and TRBJ2-2, with TRBD2 identical over 7 bases. Germline V gives CDR1 SQVTM, CDR2 ANQGSEA. The trim removed 5 bases at V and 2 bases at J, leaving 8 bases unmatched. This CDR3 contains 15 residues. Here the CDR3 reads CSVPLSGLNTGELFF. DNA of the CDR3: TGCAGCGTTCCCCTTAGCGGGTTAAACACCGGGGAGCTGTTTTTT.